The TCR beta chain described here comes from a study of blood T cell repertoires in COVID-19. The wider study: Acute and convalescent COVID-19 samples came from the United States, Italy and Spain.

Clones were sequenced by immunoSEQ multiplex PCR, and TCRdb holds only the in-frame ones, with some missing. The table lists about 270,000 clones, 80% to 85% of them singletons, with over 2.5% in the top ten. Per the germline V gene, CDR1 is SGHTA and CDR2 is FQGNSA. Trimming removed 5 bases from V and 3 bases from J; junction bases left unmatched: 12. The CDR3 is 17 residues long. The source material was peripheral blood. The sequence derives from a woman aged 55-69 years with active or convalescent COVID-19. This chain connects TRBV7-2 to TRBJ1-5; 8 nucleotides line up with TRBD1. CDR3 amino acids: CASSPRPDRGNNQPQHF. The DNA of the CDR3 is TGTGCCAGCAGCCCGAGACCTGACAGGGGCAACAATCAGCCCCAGCATTTT.